This TCR beta chain came from a study of cytomegalovirus exposure and HLA in healthy donors. Sequenced by immunoSEQ multiplex PCR; TCRdb stores in-frame clones only, minus some. Of 250,000 to 400,000 clones in the sample, approximately 91% were seen once. The donors were part of the validation cohort, which consisted of roughly 120 subjects and was separate from the first cohort of several hundred subjects. The CDR3 runs to 16 residues. Germline values: CDR1 SGHTS, CDR2 YDEGEE. V shed 4 bases and J 1 base; nucleotides not matched to a gene: 7. The origin of this receptor is a man aged 25-45 years in good health and CMV-seronegative. The chain combines TRBV5-8 with TRBJ2-2; 7 bases line up with TRBD2. The sample was PBMCs. CDR3: CASSPASGLNTGELFF. DNA of the CDR3: TGTGCCAGCAGCCCAGCTAGCGGTTTGAACACCGGGGAGCTGTTTTTT.